This T cell receptor beta chain was recorded in a study of blood T cell repertoires in COVID-19. About the study: Italy, Spain and the United States were the sources of the convalescent and acute COVID-19 samples. T cells, B-cell-depleted T cells, or PBMCs provided the cDNA or gDNA that served as material.

Repertoires were generated with immunoSEQ multiplex PCR, while TCRdb's copy carries only in-frame clones and drops some. The data hold a few hundred thousand clones, with approximately 88% observed a single time. The CDR3 is 17 residues long. Source material: peripheral blood. The rearrangement joins TRBV12-1 to TRBJ2-5; TRBD1, the table's D call, was not compared with the DNA. TRBV12-1 is a pseudogene locus. This clonotype originated in a woman in her twenties or thirties who had recovered from COVID-19. The CDR3 nucleotides read TGTGCCAGCAGCTCCTCCCAGGGGGCGGCGGGGTTAGAGACCCAGTACTTC. Translation gives CASSSSQGAAGLETQYF.